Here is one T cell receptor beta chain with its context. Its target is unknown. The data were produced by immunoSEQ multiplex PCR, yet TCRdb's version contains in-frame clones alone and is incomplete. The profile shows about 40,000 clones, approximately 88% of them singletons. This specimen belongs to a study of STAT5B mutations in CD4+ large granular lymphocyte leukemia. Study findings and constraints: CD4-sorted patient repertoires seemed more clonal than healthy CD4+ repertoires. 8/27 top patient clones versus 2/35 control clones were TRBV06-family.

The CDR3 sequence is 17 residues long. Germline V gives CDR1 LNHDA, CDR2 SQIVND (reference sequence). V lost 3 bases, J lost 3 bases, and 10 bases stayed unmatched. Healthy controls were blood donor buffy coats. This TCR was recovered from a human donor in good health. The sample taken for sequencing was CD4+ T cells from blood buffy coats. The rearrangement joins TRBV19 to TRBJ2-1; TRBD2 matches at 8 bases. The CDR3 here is CASSMEYAGGFYNEQFF. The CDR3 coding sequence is TGTGCCAGTAGTATGGAGTACGCGGGAGGATTCTACAATGAGCAGTTCTTC.